These 15 T cell receptor beta chains came from one sample sequenced in a study of response to subunit inactivated influenza vaccine. TCRdb passed the RT-PCR reads through MiXCR, listing each CDR3 protein once. The sample has over 300,000 distinct CDR3 sequences; less than 25% are singletons. The specimen was PBMCs from blood, collected about 19 months after vaccination. The receptors were sampled from a man aged 50 to 75 who received an inactivated influenza vaccine.

This clonotype was detected only a few times. The chain has TRBV5-6 and TRBJ1-4; D ambiguous. From germline, CDR1 is SGHDT and CDR2 YYEEEE. The ends were cut back, 1 base at V and 3 bases at J, with 13 bases in the middle. The CDR3 has 16 amino acids. CDR3 in DNA: TGTGCCAGCAGCTTGCCCGGGATGGGATCTAATGAAAAACTGTTTTTT. It specifies CASSLPGMGSNEKLFF.

The genes are TRBV24-1 and TRBJ2-1, with 7 bases lining up with TRBD2. This CDR3 has 15 residues. Germline lookup yields CDR1 KGHDR and CDR2 SFDVKD. V lost 4 bases, J lost 7 bases, and 9 bases stayed unmatched. The CDR3 here is CATSDPPGGRNEQFF. The CDR3 coding sequence is TGTGCCACCAGTGACCCCCCTGGCGGGAGAAATGAGCAGTTCTTC.

This clonotype has ten or more counts. This rearrangement joins TRBV4-3 to TRBJ1-1, with 8 bases identical to TRBD1. Unmatched junction bases numbered 1, after V lost 0 bases and J lost 1 base. Germline V CDR1 and CDR2: LGHNA, YSLEER. The CDR3 sequence is 15 residues long. This CDR3 is CASSQETGANTEAFF. CDR3 nucleotides: TGCGCCAGCAGCCAAGAGACAGGGGCGAACACTGAAGCTTTCTTT.

This clonotype has just a few counts. The V call is TRBV24-1, the J call TRBJ2-1, with 9 bases lining up with TRBD1. V dropped 4 bases and J dropped 1; count of bases not matched to a gene: 4. The CDR3 extends over 16 amino acids. Per the germline V gene, CDR1 is KGHDR and CDR2 is SFDVKD. The CDR3 region is CATSDPGTGSYNEQFF. The CDR3 nucleotides are TGTGCCACCAGTGACCCCGGGACAGGGTCCTACAATGAGCAGTTCTTC.

This rearrangement joins TRBV28 to TRBJ1-1; D might be TRBD1 (5 bases). Per germline, CDR1 MDHEN and CDR2 SYDVKM. Between the trimmed V and J ends, which lost 7 bases and 4 bases, there was a span of 13 bases. The CDR3 covers 13 residues. The CDR3 DNA reads as TGTGCCAGCATCAACGGGGCAGTCACTGAAGCTTTCTTT. Amino acid sequence: CASINGAVTEAFF.

This clonotype has more than one count but fewer than ten. The J gene is TRBJ2-7, the V gene TRBV24-1; D unclear. This CDR3 has 13 amino acids. V dropped 5 bases and J dropped 0 bases, with 7 bases sitting between them. Germline V CDR1 and CDR2: KGHDR, SFDVKD. CDR3 nucleotides: TGTGCCACCAGTGCCGGAAGCTCCTACGAGCAGTACTTC. Its translation: CATSAGSSYEQYF.

The chain couples TRBV27 to TRBJ2-1; perhaps D is TRBD1 or TRBD2 (5 bases each). Trimming removed 6 bases at V and 7 bases at J, with 16 bases between. Germline assignment: CDR1 MNHEY and CDR2 SMNVEV (reference sequence). This CDR3 has 14 amino acids. The CDR3 is CASSPGRGRNEQFF. The CDR3 DNA reads as TGTGCCAGCAGCCCGGGACGAGGGCGGAATGAGCAGTTCTTC.

The genes are TRBV7-2 and TRBJ2-1, with no clear D. This CDR3 has 15 amino acids. Trimming cost V 5 bases and J 0 bases, with 11 bases left between them. Germline CDR1 is SGHTA and CDR2 is FQGNSA. The CDR3 region has the DNA TGTGCCAGCAGCCCCTTAGAAAACTCCTACAATGAGCAGTTCTTC. It encodes CASSPLENSYNEQFF.

This clonotype was seen more than once but under ten times. This chain connects TRBV29-1 to TRBJ1-2; unclear D gene. The CDR3 is 13 residues long. Deletions cut 7 bases from V and 2 bases from J, with 14 bases between. Germline V gene data show CDR1 as SQVTM and CDR2 as ANQGSEA. The CDR3 loop reads CSGWTLGNYGYTF. The CDR3 region has the DNA TGCAGCGGCTGGACTCTCGGAAACTATGGCTACACCTTC.

At least ten counts were recorded for this clonotype. V and J are TRBV6-1 and TRBJ1-1; unclear D gene. The CDR3 has 16 residues. V was cut by 6 bases and J by 5 bases, with 22 bases left in between. The V gene's germline CDR1 is MNHNS and CDR2 SASEGT. The CDR3 coding sequence is TGTGCCAGCAGCCCTTACTACGGGGAAAAGGGTACTGAAGCTTTCTTT. It encodes CASSPYYGEKGTEAFF.

This clonotype was observed a few times. V gene TRBV7-8 combines with J gene TRBJ1-2, with 7 bases matching TRBD1. The V segment lost 2 bases and the J segment 4 bases; nucleotides outside the gene matches: 4. Germline V lookup: CDR1 SGHVS, CDR2 FQNEAQ. The length of the CDR3 is 14 residues. This CDR3 reads CASSLKTGIYGYTF. The CDR3 nucleotides read TGTGCCAGCAGCTTAAAGACAGGGATCTATGGCTACACCTTC.

The chain has TRBV4-2 and TRBJ2-7; 8 bases line up with TRBD2. V was pared by 4 bases and J by 5 bases, with 1 base of the junction left unmatched. Looked up from germline, CDR1 is LGHNA and CDR2 is YNFKEQ. There are 12 residues in the CDR3. The CDR3 coding sequence is TGTGCCAGCAGCCGGACTAGCCACGAGCAGTACTTC. The encoded protein is CASSRTSHEQYF.

J is TRBJ2-3 and V is TRBV30; D is ambiguous. This CDR3 has 15 residues. Germline V gene lookup returns CDR1 GTSNPN and CDR2 SVGIG (reference sequence). Trimming pared 2 bases from V and 0 bases from J, leaving 12 bases between. As DNA, the CDR3 is TGTGCCTGGAGTAGCGTAGCACAGAGCACAGATACGCAGTATTTT. It is translated as CAWSSVAQSTDTQYF.

In this sample, this clonotype turned up a few times. The rearrangement joins TRBV11-3 to TRBJ2-1; D perhaps matches TRBD1 (5 bases). Trimming removed 6 bases from V and 4 bases from J, with 13 bases in between. The CDR3 has 14 residues. Germline CDR1 SGHNT, CDR2 YENEEA. The CDR3 reads CASSHQGRYNEQFF. The CDR3 DNA follows: TGTGCCAGCAGTCACCAGGGTAGATACAATGAGCAGTTCTTC.

The J gene is TRBJ2-3, the V gene TRBV11-2, with 8 bases fitting TRBD1. Germline V lookup: CDR1 SGHAT, CDR2 FQNNGV. CDR3 length: 16 residues. J lost 0 bases, V lost 10 bases, and 12 bases had no gene match. CDR3 sequence reads: CATKLNGQGSTDTQYF. Here the CDR3 DNA reads TGTGCCACCAAACTGAATGGACAGGGAAGCACAGATACGCAGTATTTT.